A selection of T cell receptor beta chains follows, all from one sample in a study of CD8 T cells in ankylosing spondylitis. TCRdb passed the 5' RACE reads through MiXCR, listing each CDR3 protein once. The data hold under 250,000 distinct CDR3 sequences, with 10% to 13% observed a single time. The sample was blood, either unsorted or a sorted T cell fraction (not recorded which). These receptors were obtained from a male donor with ankylosing spondylitis or in good health (not recorded which). The CDR3 runs from the conserved cysteine through the conserved F or W. The D gene is left open where the match is weak. Some rows mark clone size as missing; the rest say once, few, many or name a class of expanded clone.

>TRBJ2-2|many|TRBV12-3/TRBV12-4|-
CASSLYGGTGELFF
TGTGCCAGCAGTTTATATGGTGGCACCGGGGAGCTGTTTTTT
>TRBJ2-1|many|TRBV7-2|-
CASSVPGLYYNEQFF
TGTGCCAGCAGCGTACCGGGACTGTACTACAATGAGCAGTTCTTC
>TRBJ2-1|many|TRBV4-1|-
CASRTQGTKYNEQFF
TGCGCCAGCAGAACTCAGGGGACCAAGTACAATGAGCAGTTCTTC
>TRBJ2-2|many|TRBV3-1|-
CASSQGFQPGELFF
TGTGCCAGCAGCCAAGGTTTTCAGCCCGGGGAGCTGTTTTTT
>TRBJ2-4|-|TRBV7-2|TRBD1
CASSLPDRVIQYF
TGTGCCAGCAGCTTACCGGACAGGGTCATTCAGTACTTC
>TRBJ1-5|many|TRBV28|TRBD1
CASKNRDRVNQPQHF
TGTGCCAGCAAAAACCGGGACAGGGTCAATCAGCCCCAGCATTTT
>TRBJ2-3|many|TRBV2|-
CASTLATQYF
TGTGCCAGCACACTAGCAACGCAGTATTTT
>TRBJ2-5|-|TRBV3-1|TRBD2
CASCQDLTSGSTQYF
TGTGCCTCCTGCCAAGATTTGACTAGCGGGTCGACCCAGTACTTC
>TRBJ2-3|many|TRBV3-1|-
CASNHGDTQYF
TGTGCCAGCAACCACGGAGATACGCAGTATTTT
>TRBJ2-7|-|TRBV5-6|-
CASSSGAYYEQYF
TGTGCCAGCAGCTCCGGCGCATACTACGAGCAGTACTTC
>TRBJ2-5|many|TRBV20-1|-
CSARGGFGETQYF
TGCAGTGCTAGAGGAGGGTTTGGTGAGACCCAGTACTTC
>TRBJ1-1|-|TRBV5-1|-
CASSLGVGSSVNTEAFF
TGCGCCAGCAGCTTGGGAGTAGGGTCGAGCGTGAACACTGAAGCTTTCTTT
>TRBJ1-2|-|TRBV6-5|-
CASSYGTGREGYTF
TGTGCCAGCAGTTACGGGACGGGGCGAGAAGGCTACACCTTC
>TRBJ2-7|many|TRBV5-6|-
CASSPPSAGKYEQYF
TGTGCCAGCAGCCCCCCATCGGCAGGGAAATACGAGCAGTACTTC
>TRBJ1-1|many|TRBV10-3|-
CAISEQGDTEAFF
TGTGCCATCAGTGAACAGGGTGACACTGAAGCTTTCTTT
>TRBJ1-6|-|TRBV6-2/TRBV6-3|TRBD1
CASSYPTGAYSPLHF
TGTGCCAGCAGTTACCCGACAGGGGCTTATTCACCCCTCCACTTT